The 3 T cell receptor beta chains below were found in one sample sequenced in a study of cytomegalovirus exposure and HLA in healthy donors. PCR employed 60 Vbeta and 13 Jbeta primers. Only in-frame clones appear in the TCRdb table, and some are missing; sequencing was by immunoSEQ multiplex PCR. The sample carries around 76,000 clones, less than 75% recorded once. The sequencing sample was made of PBMCs. These receptors came from a man aged 40-55 years in good health and CMV-seropositive.

This sequence joins TRBV2 and TRBJ2-7; 7 bases are a match to TRBD1. V shed 4 bases and J 0 bases; nucleotides not matched to a gene: 0. Germline V gene data show CDR1 as SNHLY and CDR2 as FYNNEI. This CDR3 spans 13 amino acids. CDR3 sequence (DNA): TGTGCCAGCAGTGGGGACAGCTCCTACGAGCAGTACTTC. Encoded protein: CASSGDSSYEQYF.

The chain uses TRBV11-2 and TRBJ1-4, with TRBD1 identical over 7 bases. Germline trimming cut 5 bases from V and 10 bases from J; bases unmatched to any gene: 10. Germline CDR1 reads SGHAT; CDR2 reads FQNNGV. This CDR3 spans 14 amino acids. The DNA for the CDR3 is TGTGCCAGCAGCCTCGACAGGGCAGGAGGAAAACTGTTTTTT. Translated: CASSLDRAGGKLFF. The full variable domain, completed using reference TRBV11-2 and TRBJ1-4, is EAGVAQSPRYKIIEKRQSVAFWCNPISGHATLYWYQQILGQGPKLLIQFQNNGVVDDSQLPKDRFSAERLKGVDSTLKIQPAKLEDSAVYLCASSLDRAGGKLFFGSGTQLSVL.

The V gene is TRBV7-9, the J gene TRBJ2-5; 7 nucleotides align to TRBD2. From germline, CDR1 is SEHNR and CDR2 FQNEAQ (reference sequence). This CDR3 comprises 17 residues. J was trimmed by 1 base and V by 4 bases; bases with no gene match: 12. The DNA for the CDR3 is TGTGCCAGCAGCTATGGGACTAACAGGAAAGCCCAAGAGACCCAGTACTTC. Translation: CASSYGTNRKAQETQYF.